Shown below are 30 T cell receptor beta chains from a single sample sequenced in a study of shared clonotypes between healthy human individuals. Some clones are missing from TCRdb's copy, which holds only in-frame ones; the method was immunoSEQ multiplex PCR. This table holds about 800,000 clones, 90% to 97% found once. Naive CD8 cells were CD45RO-negative, positively selected for CCR7, excluding terminally differentiated effector memory CD45RA+ cells. Sequenced input: naive CD8+ T cells sorted from blood. All receptors come from a man younger than 45 in good health.

The genes are TRBV6-6 and TRBJ2-5; maybe TRBD1 (6 bases). The V gene lost 2 bases and the J gene lost 5 bases, with 15 bases spanning the gap. This CDR3 has 15 residues. Germline CDR1 is MNHNY and CDR2 is SVGAGI (reference sequence). This CDR3 reads CASSYGQGYRETQYF. CDR3 nucleotide sequence: TGTGCCAGCAGTTACGGGCAGGGGTACAGGGAGACCCAGTACTTC.

The chain combines TRBV2 with TRBJ1-2; a possible D gene is TRBD1 (5 bases). Trimming took 1 base from V and 7 from J, leaving 16 bases between them. The germline gives CDR1 SNHLY, CDR2 FYNNEI. There are 15 residues in the CDR3. The CDR3 nucleotides read TGTGCCAGCAGTGAAGTGGGGACCGGCCCACTTGGCTACACCTTC. It codes for CASSEVGTGPLGYTF.

This chain joins TRBV5-1 and TRBJ2-5; 7 bases are shared with TRBD1. The CDR3 consists of 14 residues. Germline V gene data show CDR1 as SGHRS and CDR2 as YFSETQ. The ends lost 4 bases at V and 5 bases at J; junction bases unmatched: 8. The CDR3, as DNA: TGCGCCAGCAGCCCGACAGGGTTCGAGGAGACCCAGTACTTC. It is translated as CASSPTGFEETQYF.

The V and J genes are TRBV7-9 and TRBJ1-2; D is undetermined. The CDR3 loop spans 13 amino acids. Germline V CDR1 and CDR2: SEHNR, FQNEAQ (reference sequence). The ends were cut back, 5 bases at V and 0 bases at J, with 7 bases in the middle. Here the CDR3 DNA reads TGTGCCAGCAGCGGGCCGTCTAACTATGGCTACACCTTC. The encoded protein is CASSGPSNYGYTF.

The rearrangement uses TRBV27 and TRBJ1-2; no clear D. The CDR3 runs to 13 residues. The V and J ends lost 6 bases and 4 bases respectively, with 12 bases between them. The germline CDR1 and CDR2 sequences are MNHEY and SMNVEV (reference sequence). The CDR3 region has the DNA TGTGCCAGCAGCCATGGGCCTGGCTATGGCTACACCTTC. It yields the protein CASSHGPGYGYTF.

The CDR3 nucleotides are TGTGCCAGCAGCTTAGAATTACGGACTAGCACAGATACGCAGTATTTT. It is translated as CASSLELRTSTDTQYF. V is TRBV11-2 and J is TRBJ2-3; TRBD2 might be the D (5 bases). CDR1 and CDR2 (germline): SGHAT, FQNNGV. The CDR3 loop spans 16 amino acids. The V and J ends lost 0 bases and 0 bases respectively, with 10 bases between them.

The V call is TRBV6-6, the J call TRBJ1-2; D not certain. V lost 5 bases and J 8 bases, leaving 15 bases between the germline ends. The germline gives CDR1 MNHNY, CDR2 SVGAGI (reference sequence). The CDR3 consists of 13 residues. The CDR3: CASSNTRREGYTF. In DNA form, the CDR3 reads TGTGCCAGCAGTAACACGAGACGAGAGGGCTACACCTTC.

V gene TRBV19 combines with J gene TRBJ2-7; TRBD1 or TRBD2 may be the D gene (5 bases each). The CDR3 contains 16 residues. V lost 5 bases, J lost 6 bases, and 23 bases lay in between. Germline CDR1 LNHDA, CDR2 SQIVND (reference sequence). The CDR3 spells CASSREVPSVGAEQYF. The CDR3, as DNA: TGTGCCAGTAGTCGCGAAGTCCCATCCGTCGGGGCCGAGCAGTACTTC.

The V gene is TRBV6-1, the J gene TRBJ1-1; D gene uncertain. The CDR3 loop spans 14 amino acids. The V gene's germline CDR1 is MNHNS and CDR2 SASEGT. V was clipped by 2 bases and J by 0 bases, with 7 bases between them. This CDR3 is CASSELGLNTEAFF. For the CDR3, the DNA is TGTGCCAGCAGTGAACTCGGCTTGAACACTGAAGCTTTCTTT.

The V and J genes are TRBV11-2 and TRBJ1-1, with TRBD1 identical over 7 bases. Germline values: CDR1 SGHAT, CDR2 FQNNGV. V shed 5 bases and J 2 bases; nucleotides not matched to a gene: 8. The CDR3 has 15 residues. CDR3: CASSTIGTANTEAFF. The CDR3 nucleotides are TGTGCCAGCAGCACGATAGGGACAGCCAACACTGAAGCTTTCTTT.

The chain uses TRBV5-5 and TRBJ2-7; TRBD1 aligns across 8 bases. The CDR3 sequence is 14 residues long. J lost 2 bases, V lost 4 bases, and 5 bases had no gene match. The germline V gene has CDR1 SGHKS and CDR2 YYEKEE (reference sequence). The CDR3 here is CASSTTGQAYEQYF. The CDR3 coding sequence is TGTGCCAGCAGCACCACGGGACAGGCCTACGAGCAGTACTTC.

This chain connects TRBV6-5 to TRBJ1-1; no reliable D call. V lost 6 bases to trimming and J lost 1 base, with 9 bases between them. Germline-derived CDR1 and CDR2 are MNHEY and SVGAGI. This CDR3 spans 13 amino acids. The CDR3 reads CASSNQGNTEAFF. CDR3 in DNA: TGTGCCAGCAGCAATCAAGGGAACACTGAAGCTTTCTTT.

This clone was counted a single time. The chain recombines TRBV4-1 with TRBJ2-2; TRBD2 agrees at 14 bases. CDR3 size: 18 residues. Germline V gives CDR1 MGHRA, CDR2 YSYEKL. Germline trimming cut 0 bases from V and 7 bases from J; bases unmatched to any gene: 7. DNA of the CDR3: TGCGCCAGCAGCCAAGAGAACATCGGACTAGCGGGGGGCGGGGAGCTGTTTTTT. This sequence encodes CASSQENIGLAGGGELFF.

The CDR3 DNA is TGTGCCATAGGATCTACCCCAGAGCAGTACTTC. This encodes CAIGSTPEQYF. The genes are TRBV10-3 and TRBJ2-7; D gene ambiguous. V was pared by 9 bases and J by 7 bases, with 13 bases between. From germline, CDR1 is ENHRY and CDR2 SYGVKD. The CDR3 totals 11 residues.

V usage is TRBV7-9 and J usage is TRBJ1-3; 7 bases agree with TRBD1. Per germline, CDR1 SEHNR and CDR2 FQNEAQ (reference sequence). The CDR3 consists of 16 residues. The trim removed 6 bases at V and 0 bases at J, leaving 8 bases unmatched. The CDR3 nucleotides are TGTGCCAGCAGATTACCAGGGGGTAGCTCTGGAAACACCATATATTTT. The encoded protein is CASRLPGGSSGNTIYF.

This chain joins TRBV15 and TRBJ1-5; D gene uncertain. The germline CDR1 and CDR2 sequences are LNHNV and YYDKDF (reference sequence). V lost 8 bases to trimming and J lost 4 bases, with 12 bases between them. The CDR3 contains 13 residues. CDR3 bases: TGTGCCACCGGGGTCAGAGGAAATCAGCCCCAGCATTTT. Amino acid sequence: CATGVRGNQPQHF.

The chain employs TRBV5-5 and TRBJ2-1; D assignment may be TRBD1 or TRBD2 (7 bases each). Trimming took off 6 bases at V and 8 bases at J, with 24 bases between the two ends. Germline V CDR1 and CDR2: SGHKS, YYEKEE (reference sequence). This CDR3 comprises 16 residues. The CDR3 nucleotides are TGTGCCAGCACCAGACTAAGGGGGCGGGAGACTTATGAGCAGTTCTTC. Translating gives CASTRLRGRETYEQFF.

J is TRBJ1-2 and V is TRBV7-9; tentative D call: TRBD1 (5 bases). This CDR3 spans 17 amino acids. Germline V lookup: CDR1 SEHNR, CDR2 FQNEAQ (reference sequence). V lost 8 bases and J 1 base, leaving 23 bases between the germline ends. The chain's CDR3 is CASAATGTVAVNYGYTF. The CDR3 DNA reads TGTGCCAGCGCCGCTACCGGGACGGTCGCCGTTAACTATGGCTACACCTTC.

The genes are TRBV27 and TRBJ2-3; TRBD1 or TRBD2 may be the D gene (5 bases each). The CDR3 sequence is 15 residues long. V lost 1 base and J 1 base, leaving 9 bases between the germline ends. In germline, CDR1 is MNHEY, CDR2 SMNVEV (reference sequence). This CDR3 is CASSLWGRGTDTQYF. For the CDR3, the DNA is TGTGCCAGCAGTTTATGGGGGAGAGGCACAGATACGCAGTATTTT.

The chain is built from TRBV18 and TRBJ2-7; 7 bases are shared with TRBD1. CDR1 KGHSH and CDR2 LQKENI come from the germline V gene. Losses at the gene ends were 3 bases for V and 4 bases for J; bases not matched to a gene: 12. The CDR3 consists of 16 residues. CDR3 amino acids: CASSPRPGQQTYEQYF. CDR3 nucleotides: TGTGCCAGCTCACCCCGTCCGGGACAGCAAACATACGAGCAGTACTTC.

The chain joins TRBV5-5 to TRBJ1-2; D may be TRBD1 (5 bases). V lost 7 bases to trimming and J lost 4 bases, with 8 bases between them. Germline CDR1 and CDR2: SGHKS and YYEKEE (reference sequence). The CDR3 runs 11 residues. CDR3 nucleotides: TGTGCCAGCCGGGACTTCTATGGCTACACCTTC. Translation gives CASRDFYGYTF.

CDR3 sequence: CASSLFASGTDEQYF. CDR3 DNA: TGTGCCAGCAGCTTATTCGCTAGCGGGACAGACGAGCAGTACTTC. The chain couples TRBV7-8 to TRBJ2-7; 9 nucleotides agree with TRBD2. Per germline, CDR1 SGHVS and CDR2 FQNEAQ. V shed 2 bases, J shed 5 bases, and the junction held 7 bases outside the gene matches. The length of the CDR3 is 15 residues.

The chain carries TRBV27 and TRBJ1-3; the D is unclear. This CDR3 is 15 amino acids long. Looked up from germline, CDR1 is MNHEY and CDR2 is SMNVEV (reference sequence). Between the trimmed V and J ends, which lost 4 bases and 2 bases, there was a span of 12 bases. The CDR3 nucleotides read TGTGCCAGCAGTTCCACGCCTCAAACTGGAAACACCATATATTTT. Protein product: CASSSTPQTGNTIYF.

The chain carries TRBV11-2 and TRBJ2-1; D might be TRBD1 (5 bases). V was clipped by 0 bases and J by 6 bases, with 21 bases between them. The CDR3 contains 18 residues. Germline V lookup: CDR1 SGHAT, CDR2 FQNNGV. The CDR3 is CASSLDLFAQGPINEQFF. CDR3 nucleotide sequence: TGTGCCAGCAGCTTAGATCTCTTCGCTCAGGGTCCTATCAATGAGCAGTTCTTC.

The J gene is TRBJ2-7, the V gene TRBV29-1, with 10 bases fitting TRBD2. The CDR3 consists of 15 residues. V lost 3 bases, J lost 3 bases, and 8 bases stayed unmatched. Germline V gene data show CDR1 as SQVTM and CDR2 as ANQGSEA. The CDR3 DNA sequence: TGCAGCGTTGAGCCAACTAGCGGGGATGGCTACGAGCAGTACTTC. Its translation is CSVEPTSGDGYEQYF.

The V gene is TRBV4-2, the J gene TRBJ2-7, with a tentative D call TRBD2 (6 bases). Germline assignment: CDR1 LGHNA and CDR2 YNFKEQ. V was trimmed by 4 bases and J by 1 base, leaving 20 bases between them. The CDR3 sequence is 17 residues long. As DNA, the CDR3 is TGTGCCAGCAGCCCTCAGGGAGGCCTAGTGGAGTCCTACGAGCAGTACTTC. Amino acid sequence: CASSPQGGLVESYEQYF.

The chain recombines TRBV11-2 with TRBJ2-5, with 7 positions matching TRBD2. V was clipped by 0 bases and J by 4 bases; unmatched bases: 8. Looked up from germline, CDR1 is SGHAT and CDR2 is FQNNGV. This CDR3 comprises 16 residues. The CDR3 sequence is CASSLDLWEGGETQYF. For the CDR3, the DNA is TGTGCCAGCAGCTTAGATCTGTGGGAGGGCGGAGAGACCCAGTACTTC.

This chain links TRBV27 with TRBJ2-1; D possibly corresponds to TRBD2 (6 bases). The germline CDR1 and CDR2 sequences are MNHEY and SMNVEV (reference sequence). The CDR3 is made up of 16 amino acids. Trimming removed 3 bases from V and 4 bases from J, with 16 bases in between. The CDR3 coding sequence is TGTGCCAGCAGTTTTAACGTGCGGGACTTTTACAATGAGCAGTTCTTC. This codes for CASSFNVRDFYNEQFF.

J is TRBJ2-7 and V is TRBV4-2; D possibly uses TRBD1 or TRBD2 (5 bases each). V shed 4 bases and J shed 0 bases, with 19 bases lying between them. This CDR3 is built from 17 residues. Per the germline V gene, CDR1 is LGHNA and CDR2 is YNFKEQ. CDR3 residues: CASSPSVGRANSYEQYF. Here the CDR3 DNA reads TGTGCCAGCAGCCCCTCGGTGGGGCGGGCCAACTCCTACGAGCAGTACTTC.

J is TRBJ2-1 and V is TRBV4-3, with D perhaps assigned TRBD1 or TRBD2 (5 bases each). The V and J ends lost 1 base and 1 base respectively, with 17 bases between them. Germline V gene lookup returns CDR1 LGHNA and CDR2 YSLEER. The length of the CDR3 is 18 residues. The CDR3 here is CASSQVATGEGSYNEQFF. The DNA of the CDR3 is TGCGCCAGCAGCCAAGTTGCTACAGGAGAGGGGTCCTACAATGAGCAGTTCTTC.